This T cell receptor (beta chain) came from a study of cytomegalovirus exposure and HLA in healthy donors. With V trimmed by 3 bases and J by 10 bases, 7 bases remained unmatched. Germline loops: CDR1 SNHLY, CDR2 FYNNEI. There are 14 residues in the CDR3. TCRdb's table, derived via immunoSEQ multiplex PCR, lists solely in-frame clones and lacks some. The table records approximately 200,000 clones, roughly 82% of them present only once. Sequenced sample: PBMCs. The source is a man aged 18 to 29 in good health and CMV-seropositive. This chain connects TRBV2 to TRBJ2-1; 9 positions agree with TRBD1. The CDR3 DNA sequence: TGTGCCAGCAGTGAGGGGACAGGGAGGGGGGAGCAGTTCTTC. As protein: CASSEGTGRGEQFF.